This T cell receptor (beta chain) was retrieved from a study of blood T cell repertoires in COVID-19. Looking at the study overall: Whether acute or convalescent, the COVID-19 samples came from the United States, Italy and Spain. T cells, B-cell-depleted T cells, or PBMCs provided the cDNA or gDNA that served as material.

Germline V gene data show CDR1 as SGHTS and CDR2 as YDEGEE. CDR3 length: 19 amino acids. Deletions cut 0 bases from V and 7 bases from J, with 26 bases between. Per the study methods: Nucleated cell counts were estimated from reference gene primer amplification. The table came from immunoSEQ multiplex PCR; TCRdb's copy has only in-frame clones and leaves some out. V, J and clone size were drawn from that table, and D and trimming were deduced from the DNA. This sample carries around 160,000 clones, approximately 86% of them seen once, and the ten largest clones take nearly 3%. This clone has a single count.

The sequencing sample was made of peripheral blood. V gene TRBV5-8 combines with J gene TRBJ2-1; D may be TRBD1 (6 bases). This TCR was sampled from a woman aged 40 to 50 with active or convalescent COVID-19. The CDR3 DNA is TGTGCCAGCAGCTTGGGACAGGTCCCCGGGGCTCCGCAAGGGAATGAGCAGTTCTTC. Encoded protein: CASSLGQVPGAPQGNEQFF.